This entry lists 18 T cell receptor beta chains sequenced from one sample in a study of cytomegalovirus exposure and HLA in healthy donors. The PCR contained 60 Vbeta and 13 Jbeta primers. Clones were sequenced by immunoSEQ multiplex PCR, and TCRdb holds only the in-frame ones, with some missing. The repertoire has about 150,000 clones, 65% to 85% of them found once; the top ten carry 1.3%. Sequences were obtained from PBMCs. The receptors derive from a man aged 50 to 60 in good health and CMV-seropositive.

The CDR3 loop is CASSFEGTRGYEQYF. CDR3 DNA sequence: TGTGCCAGCAGTTTCGAGGGTACGCGTGGTTACGAGCAGTACTTC. The chain joins TRBV27 to TRBJ2-7; the D gene is possibly TRBD2 (5 bases). The ends were cut back, 3 bases at V and 4 bases at J, with 16 bases in the middle. Germline loops: CDR1 MNHEY, CDR2 SMNVEV (reference sequence). The CDR3 sequence is 15 residues long.

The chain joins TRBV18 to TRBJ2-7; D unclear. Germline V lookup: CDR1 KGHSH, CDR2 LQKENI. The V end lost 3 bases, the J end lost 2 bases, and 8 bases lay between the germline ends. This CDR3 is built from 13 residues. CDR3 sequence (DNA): TGTGCCAGCTCACCGAACAACGCCTACGAGCAGTACTTC. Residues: CASSPNNAYEQYF.

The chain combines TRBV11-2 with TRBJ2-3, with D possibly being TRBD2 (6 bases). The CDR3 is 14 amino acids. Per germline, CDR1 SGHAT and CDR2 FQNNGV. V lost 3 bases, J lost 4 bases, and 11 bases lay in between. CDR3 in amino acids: CASSFGGTSDTQYF. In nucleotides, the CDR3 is TGTGCCAGCAGCTTTGGTGGGACTTCAGATACGCAGTATTTT.

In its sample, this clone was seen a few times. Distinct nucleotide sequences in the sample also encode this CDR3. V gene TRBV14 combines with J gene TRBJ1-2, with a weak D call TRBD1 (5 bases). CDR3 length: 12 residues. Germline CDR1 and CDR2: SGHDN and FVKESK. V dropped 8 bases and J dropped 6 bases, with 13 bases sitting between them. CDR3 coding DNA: TGTGCCAGCTCTCAGGGTGGGCATGGCTACACCTTC. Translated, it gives CASSQGGHGYTF.

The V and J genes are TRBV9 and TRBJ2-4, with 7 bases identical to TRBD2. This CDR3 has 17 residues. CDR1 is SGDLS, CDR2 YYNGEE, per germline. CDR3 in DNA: TGTACTGGTCTGGCGGGGGAATCCCACAGGGCCAAAAACATTCAGTACTTC. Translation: CTGLAGESHRAKNIQYF.

The CDR3 DNA reads as TGCGCCAGCAGCCCTTATTTATCTCCGGGACAGGGGACCTACGAGCAGTACTTC. Amino acids: CASSPYLSPGQGTYEQYF. J is TRBJ2-7 and V is TRBV4-1, with TRBD1 matching 10 bases. J gave up 2 bases and V 4 bases, and 14 bases lay outside the gene matches. The germline V gene encodes CDR1 MGHRA and CDR2 YSYEKL. This CDR3 is 18 amino acids long.

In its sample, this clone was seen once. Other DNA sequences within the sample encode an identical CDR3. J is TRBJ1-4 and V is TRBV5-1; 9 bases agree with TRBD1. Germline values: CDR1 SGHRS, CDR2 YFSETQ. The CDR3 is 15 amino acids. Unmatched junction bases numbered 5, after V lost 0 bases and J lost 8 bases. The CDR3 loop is CASSLDGTGTEKLFF. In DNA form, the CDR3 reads TGCGCCAGCAGCTTGGACGGGACAGGGACGGAAAAACTGTTTTTT.

The CDR3, as DNA: TGTGCCAGCTCATTCGGACAGGGGCGGTTCGGGGAGCTGTTTTTT. It specifies CASSFGQGRFGELFF. The gene calls are TRBV18 and TRBJ2-2; 9 positions match TRBD1. The CDR3 has 15 amino acids. CDR1 and CDR2 from the germline V gene are KGHSH and LQKENI. The V segment lost 5 bases and the J segment 7 bases; nucleotides outside the gene matches: 8.

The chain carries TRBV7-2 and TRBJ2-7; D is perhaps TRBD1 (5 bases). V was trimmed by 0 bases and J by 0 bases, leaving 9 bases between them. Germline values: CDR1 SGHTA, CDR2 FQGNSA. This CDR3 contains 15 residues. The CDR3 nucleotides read TGTGCCAGCAGCTTAGCCGGACAAGTCTCCTACGAGCAGTACTTC. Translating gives CASSLAGQVSYEQYF.

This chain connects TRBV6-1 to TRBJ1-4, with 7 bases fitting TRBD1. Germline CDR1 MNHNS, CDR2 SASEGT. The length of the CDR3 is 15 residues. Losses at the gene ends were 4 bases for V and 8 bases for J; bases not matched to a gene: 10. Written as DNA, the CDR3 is TGTGCCAGCAGTGCCGAGGGGGCTCGGAGGGAAAAACTGTTTTTT. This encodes CASSAEGARREKLFF.

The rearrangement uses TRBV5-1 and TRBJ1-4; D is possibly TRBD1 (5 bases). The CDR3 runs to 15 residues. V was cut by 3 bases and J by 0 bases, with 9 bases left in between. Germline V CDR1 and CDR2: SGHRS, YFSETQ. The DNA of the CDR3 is TGCGCCAGCAGCTATCTAGGGGCAACTAATGAAAAACTGTTTTTT. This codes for CASSYLGATNEKLFF.

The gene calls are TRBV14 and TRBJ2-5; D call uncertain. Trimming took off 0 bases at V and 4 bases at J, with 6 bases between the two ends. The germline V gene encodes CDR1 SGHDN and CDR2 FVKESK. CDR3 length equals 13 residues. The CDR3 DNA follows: TGTGCCAGCAGCCAAGATATGCGAGAGACCCAGTACTTC. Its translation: CASSQDMRETQYF. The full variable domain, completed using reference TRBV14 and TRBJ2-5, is EAGVTQFPSHSVIEKGQTVTLRCDPISGHDNLYWYRRVMGKEIKFLLHFVKESKQDESGMPNNRFLAERTGGTYSTLKVQPAELEDSGVYFCASSQDMRETQYFGPGTRLLVL.

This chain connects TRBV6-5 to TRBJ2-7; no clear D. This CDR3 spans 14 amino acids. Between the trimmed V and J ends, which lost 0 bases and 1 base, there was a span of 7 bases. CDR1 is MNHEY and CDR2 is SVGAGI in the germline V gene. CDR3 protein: CASSYSAISYEQYF. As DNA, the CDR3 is TGTGCCAGCAGTTACTCTGCTATTTCCTACGAGCAGTACTTC.

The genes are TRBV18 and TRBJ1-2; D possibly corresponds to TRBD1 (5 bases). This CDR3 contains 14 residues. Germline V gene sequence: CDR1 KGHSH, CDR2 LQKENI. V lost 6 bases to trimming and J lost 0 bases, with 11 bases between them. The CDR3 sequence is CASSTGAPNYGYTF. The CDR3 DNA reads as TGTGCCAGCTCCACTGGGGCCCCTAACTATGGCTACACCTTC.

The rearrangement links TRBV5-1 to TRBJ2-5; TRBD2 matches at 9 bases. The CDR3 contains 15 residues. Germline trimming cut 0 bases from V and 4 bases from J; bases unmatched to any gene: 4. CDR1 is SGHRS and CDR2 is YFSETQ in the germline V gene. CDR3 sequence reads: CASSLEAGGAETQYF. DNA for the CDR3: TGCGCCAGCAGCTTGGAGGCGGGAGGGGCAGAGACCCAGTACTTC.

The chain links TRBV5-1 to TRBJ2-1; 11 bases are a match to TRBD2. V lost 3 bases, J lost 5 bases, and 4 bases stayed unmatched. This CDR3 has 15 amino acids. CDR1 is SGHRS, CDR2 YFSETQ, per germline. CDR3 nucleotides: TGCGCCAGCAGCTCGGTGACTAGCGGGAACAATGAGCAGTTCTTC. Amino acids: CASSSVTSGNNEQFF. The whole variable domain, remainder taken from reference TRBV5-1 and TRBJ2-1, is KAGVTQTPRYLIKTRGQQVTLSCSPISGHRSVSWYQQTPGQGLQFLFEYFSETQRNKGNFPGRFSGRQFSNSRSEMNVSTLELGDSALYLCASSSVTSGNNEQFFGPGTRLTVL.

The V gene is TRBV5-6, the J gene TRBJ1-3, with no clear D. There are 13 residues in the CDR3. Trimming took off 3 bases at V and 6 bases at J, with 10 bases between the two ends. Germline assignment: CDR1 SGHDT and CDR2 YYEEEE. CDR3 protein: CASSSAAINTIYF. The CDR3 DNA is TGTGCCAGCAGCTCGGCAGCGATAAACACCATATATTTT.

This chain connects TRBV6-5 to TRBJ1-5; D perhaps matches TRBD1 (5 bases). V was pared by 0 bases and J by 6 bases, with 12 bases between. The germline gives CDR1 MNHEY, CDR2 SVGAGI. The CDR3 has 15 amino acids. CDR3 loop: CASSYSRQGTQPQHF. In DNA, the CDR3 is TGTGCCAGCAGTTACTCGAGGCAGGGAACTCAGCCCCAGCATTTT.